Each of the 11 T cell receptor beta chains below was sequenced from the same sample in a study of OX40 agonist ivuxolimab in advanced cancers. TCRdb keeps only in-frame clones here, not all; method: immunoSEQ multiplex PCR. This sample carries about 82,000 clones, around 84% of them seen once, and the ten largest clones take around 2%. The source material was CD4+ or CD8+ T cells sorted from blood, sampled in a trial of the OX40 agonist ivuxolimab. The receptors derive from an adult with an advanced solid tumor such as melanoma, head and neck, liver or kidney cancer.

This chain joins TRBV5-6 and TRBJ1-1; 7 nucleotides line up with TRBD1. The CDR3 extends over 14 amino acids. Germline CDR1 SGHDT, CDR2 YYEEEE. Trimming at V came to 4 bases and at J to 5 bases, leaving 8 bases not matched to a gene. CDR3 in DNA: TGTGCCAGCAGCCGACAGGGCCCAGGGACTGAAGCTTTCTTT. This sequence encodes CASSRQGPGTEAFF.

The V call is TRBV19, the J call TRBJ2-5; possibly TRBD1 for D (6 bases). V shed 3 bases and J shed 5 bases, with 13 bases lying between them. This CDR3 is built from 14 residues. Germline V gene lookup returns CDR1 LNHDA and CDR2 SQIVND (reference sequence). CDR3 sequence: CASSIQGLRETQYF. As DNA, the CDR3 is TGTGCCAGTAGTATCCAGGGGCTGAGGGAGACCCAGTACTTC.

This clone was detected once. The chain recombines TRBV19 with TRBJ1-2; TRBD1 is a possible D gene (6 bases). Trimming left V 7 bases short and J 3 bases short, with 12 bases between. The CDR3 sequence is 13 residues long. The germline V gene has CDR1 LNHDA and CDR2 SQIVND (reference sequence). CDR3 DNA: TGTGCCAGTAAACAGGGACGGGACTATGGCTACACCTTC. Its protein product is CASKQGRDYGYTF. Supplemented by reference TRBV19 and TRBJ1-2, the full variable domain reads DGGITQSPKYLFRKEGQNVTLSCEQNLNHDAMYWYRQDPGQGLRLIYYSQIVNDFQKGDIAEGYSVSREKKESFPLTVTSAQKNPTAFYLCASKQGRDYGYTFGSGTRLTVV.

The chain recombines TRBV2 with TRBJ2-7, with TRBD2 identical over 10 bases. Per the germline V gene, CDR1 is SNHLY and CDR2 is FYNNEI. This CDR3 comprises 13 residues. Unmatched junction bases numbered 9, after V lost 8 bases and J lost 8 bases. The DNA for the CDR3 is TGTGCCAGCGTCCCCGGGACTAGCGATAAGCAGTACTTC. Translated: CASVPGTSDKQYF.

The rearrangement joins TRBV11-2 to TRBJ1-2; 7 bases match TRBD1. The J segment lost 8 bases and the V segment lost 5 bases, leaving 8 bases of the junction unmatched. This CDR3 is 13 amino acids long. Germline V CDR1 and CDR2: SGHAT, FQNNGV. The CDR3 region has the DNA TGTGCCAGCAGCCGACAGGGAAACTTCGGCTACACCTTC. It yields the protein CASSRQGNFGYTF.

This sequence joins TRBV6-6 and TRBJ2-1; D is ambiguous. The CDR3 is 12 residues long. Germline V gives CDR1 MNHNY, CDR2 SVGAGI (reference sequence). Trimming took off 4 bases at V and 7 bases at J, with 8 bases between the two ends. In nucleotides, the CDR3 is TGTGCCAGCAGTTTGGTGTCGAATGAGCAGTTCTTC. This codes for CASSLVSNEQFF.

This clone has a single count. V and J are TRBV10-3 and TRBJ2-7; TRBD1 might be the D (5 bases). This CDR3 has 12 residues. CDR1 and CDR2 (germline): ENHRY, SYGVKD. The V and J ends lost 4 bases and 3 bases respectively, with 7 bases between them. In nucleotides, the CDR3 is TGTGCCATCAGTGGACAGAGCTACGAGCAGTACTTC. Protein sequence: CAISGQSYEQYF.

The gene calls are TRBV27 and TRBJ2-1; 13 bases align to TRBD2. This CDR3 has 16 amino acids. Trimming removed 3 bases from V and 7 bases from J; junction bases left unmatched: 6. Germline values: CDR1 MNHEY, CDR2 SMNVEV (reference sequence). The CDR3 DNA follows: TGTGCCAGCAGTTTCTCCCCGGGACTAGCGGGGAATGAGCAGTTCTTC. Translated, it gives CASSFSPGLAGNEQFF.

The V call is TRBV11-1, the J call TRBJ2-2; D is unclear. Trimming removed 5 bases at V and 2 bases at J, with 3 bases between. The CDR3 contains 12 residues. Germline V gives CDR1 SGHAT, CDR2 FQDESV (reference sequence). CDR3 coding DNA: TGTGCCAGCAGCCGTAACACCGGGGAGCTGTTTTTT. It yields the protein CASSRNTGELFF. Complete variable domain (other parts from reference TRBV11-1 and TRBJ2-2): EAEVAQSPRYKITEKSQAVAFWCDPISGHATLYWYRQILGQGPELLVQFQDESVVDDSQLPKDRFSAERLKGVDSTLKIQPAELGDSAMYLCASSRNTGELFFGEGSRLTVL.

The chain couples TRBV11-3 to TRBJ1-1, with 8 bases matching TRBD1. J gave up 11 bases and V 5 bases, and 10 bases lay outside the gene matches. The length of the CDR3 is 13 residues. Germline V CDR1 and CDR2: SGHNT, YENEEA. CDR3 sequence (DNA): TGTGCCAGCAGCCGCGGACAGGGTATTTGGGCTTTCTTT. Encoded protein: CASSRGQGIWAFF.

The CDR3 coding sequence is TGCGCCAGCAGCACGGACGGCACGAACACCGGGGAGCTGTTTTTT. It translates to CASSTDGTNTGELFF. The chain uses TRBV5-1 and TRBJ2-2; D is undetermined. CDR1 and CDR2 (germline): SGHRS, YFSETQ. V lost 4 bases, J lost 0 bases, and 10 bases lay in between. This CDR3 is built from 15 residues.